Presented here are 25 T cell receptor beta chains from one specimen sequenced in a study of T-cell memory formation after mild COVID-19. Using its own MiXCR run on the 5' RACE reads, TCRdb lists one record per CDR3 protein. The sample yields around 370,000 distinct CDR3 sequences, over 20% seen once. The sample was PBMCs or a T cell subset sorted from them (not recorded which). The receptors shown here come from an adult woman who had mild COVID-19 (a few samples of this study predate the infection). Cell type and time point are not known.

About this clonotype itself: The junction departs from the called germline gene at one end, perhaps through a read error. The rearrangement links TRBV20-1 to TRBJ2-2, with D hard to call. The CDR3 has 12 residues. Germline V gives CDR1 DFQATT, CDR2 SNEGSKA (reference sequence). CDR3 DNA sequence: TGCAGTGCTAGGGGGAACCCCGGGGAGCTGTTTTTT. Translated: CSARGNPGELFF.

This clonotype was picked up a small number of times. The chain couples TRBV19 to TRBJ1-5, with 7 nucleotides matching TRBD1. CDR1 and CDR2 from the germline V gene are LNHDA and SQIVND (reference sequence). The junction had 9 bases not matched to a gene; V was cut back by 7 bases and J by 6 bases. The CDR3 loop spans 14 amino acids. CDR3 loop: CASTLARGGQPQHF. CDR3 DNA: TGTGCCAGTACCCTCGCCAGGGGGGGTCAGCCCCAGCATTTT.

The chain carries TRBV4-1 and TRBJ1-1, with 7 bases aligning to TRBD1. The CDR3 is 15 amino acids. Germline trimming cut 3 bases from V and 6 bases from J; bases unmatched to any gene: 10. Germline V gene lookup returns CDR1 MGHRA and CDR2 YSYEKL. The CDR3 DNA is TGCGCCAGCAGCCAGACGACAGGGAGAGATTCTGAAGCTTTCTTT. It encodes CASSQTTGRDSEAFF.

The V gene is TRBV27, the J gene TRBJ2-2; D not certain. CDR3 length equals 12 residues. CDR1 MNHEY and CDR2 SMNVEV come from the germline V gene (reference sequence). V shed 9 bases and J shed 6 bases, with 11 bases lying between them. CDR3 nucleotide sequence: TGTGCCAGATCGCTTTGGCCCGGGGAGCTGTTTTTT. It yields the protein CARSLWPGELFF.

The gene calls are TRBV6-5 and TRBJ1-1, with TRBD1 matching over 9 bases. The V gene end was trimmed by 9 bases and the J gene end by 6 bases; junction bases not matched to a gene: 5. The CDR3 is made up of 12 amino acids. Germline assignment: CDR1 MNHEY and CDR2 SVGAGI. The DNA for the CDR3 is TGTGCCAGAGGGACAGGGATCGCTGAAGCTTTCTTT. Its protein product is CARGTGIAEAFF.

This clonotype was detected only a few times. The chain uses TRBV7-9 and TRBJ2-3; 8 nucleotides line up with TRBD2. CDR3 length: 16 residues. Germline CDR1 reads SEHNR; CDR2 reads FQNEAQ (reference sequence). V gave up 5 bases and J gave up 0 bases; unmatched junction bases: 7. CDR3 coding DNA: TGTGCCAGCAGCGCTCTACTAGCGGAAAGCACAGATACGCAGTATTTT. Its protein is CASSALLAESTDTQYF. The full variable domain, completed using reference TRBV7-9 and TRBJ2-3, is DTGVSQNPRHKITKRGQNVTFRCDPISEHNRLYWYRQTLGQGPEFLTYFQNEAQLEKSRLLSDRFSAERPKGSFSTLEIQRTEQGDSAMYLCASSALLAESTDTQYFGPGTRLTVL.

This clonotype was picked up a small number of times. The J gene is TRBJ2-7, the V gene TRBV5-6; D gene uncertain. Germline V gene sequence: CDR1 SGHDT, CDR2 YYEEEE. With 0 bases removed from V and 0 bases from J, the gap between germline ends came to 4 bases. There are 13 residues in the CDR3. CDR3 region: CASSLAHSYEQYF. The CDR3 DNA follows: TGTGCCAGCAGCTTGGCGCACTCCTACGAGCAGTACTTC.

This chain links TRBV24-1 with TRBJ2-7; D is perhaps TRBD2 (6 bases). CDR3 size: 14 residues. Per germline, CDR1 KGHDR and CDR2 SFDVKD. V was clipped by 5 bases and J by 4 bases, with 14 bases between them. In nucleotides, the CDR3 is TGTGCCACCAGTGCGTCGGGGGAGATTTACGAGCAGTACTTC. Protein: CATSASGEIYEQYF.

Many counts were recorded for this clonotype. The genes are TRBV6-5 and TRBJ2-7, with 9 bases aligning to TRBD1. Germline-derived CDR1 and CDR2 are MNHEY and SVGAGI. Losses at the gene ends were 6 bases for V and 0 bases for J; bases not matched to a gene: 6. CDR3 length: 15 residues. The CDR3 protein is CASSSGTGSSYEQYF. CDR3 bases: TGTGCCAGCAGCTCCGGGACAGGGAGCTCCTACGAGCAGTACTTC.

This clonotype came up a few times. The V gene is TRBV7-2, the J gene TRBJ2-1, with a tentative D call TRBD2 (5 bases). From germline, CDR1 is SGHTA and CDR2 FQGNSA. CDR3 length: 13 residues. With 5 bases removed from V and 10 bases from J, the gap between germline ends came to 15 bases. CDR3: CASSPGLINEQFF. As DNA, the CDR3 is TGTGCCAGCAGCCCGGGGTTAATCAACGAGCAGTTCTTC. The whole variable domain, filled in from reference TRBV7-2 and TRBJ2-1, reads GAGVSQSPSNKVTEKGKDVELRCDPISGHTALYWYRQSLGQGLEFLIYFQGNSAPDKSGLPSDRFSAERTGGSVSTLTIQRTQQEDSAVYLCASSPGLINEQFFGPGTRLTVL.

This CDR3 reads CASSQERGGPPYEQYF. CDR3 coding DNA: TGCGCCAGCAGCCAAGAGAGAGGAGGTCCTCCCTACGAGCAGTACTTC. The chain links TRBV4-1 to TRBJ2-7, with D possibly being TRBD2 (5 bases). The CDR3 extends over 16 amino acids. The V gene's germline CDR1 is MGHRA and CDR2 YSYEKL. V gave up 0 bases and J gave up 2 bases, with 14 bases separating them.

This clonotype was observed a handful of times. The chain couples TRBV5-5 to TRBJ1-1; a possible D gene is TRBD1 (5 bases). CDR1 is SGHKS and CDR2 is YYEKEE in the germline V gene (reference sequence). Trimming shortened V by 0 bases and J by 8 bases, and 11 bases separated the two germline ends. This CDR3 comprises 13 residues. CDR3 in DNA: TGTGCCAGCAGCTTGGCCCTCAGGGTGGAAGCTTTCTTT. It is translated as CASSLALRVEAFF.

V is TRBV6-6 and J is TRBJ2-5; 9 nucleotides match TRBD2. The germline V gene has CDR1 MNHNY and CDR2 SVGAGI (reference sequence). This CDR3 spans 15 amino acids. After removal of 8 bases from V and 5 bases from J, the junction contained 12 bases not matched to a gene. The CDR3 DNA follows: TGTGCCAGCCGACCTAGCGGGGCTGGCGGGGAGACCCAGTACTTC. The encoded protein is CASRPSGAGGETQYF.

CDR3 in amino acids: CASNWQGADEQYF. CDR3 sequence (DNA): TGTGCCAGCAACTGGCAGGGGGCCGACGAGCAGTACTTC. The gene calls are TRBV5-5 and TRBJ2-7, with 8 bases identical to TRBD1. This CDR3 spans 13 amino acids. V lost 6 bases to trimming and J lost 5 bases; unmatched junction nucleotides: 7. CDR1 SGHKS and CDR2 YYEKEE come from the germline V gene (reference sequence). Complete variable domain (other parts from reference TRBV5-5 and TRBJ2-7): DAGVTQSPTHLIKTRGQQVTLRCSPISGHKSVSWYQQVLGQGPQFIFQYYEKEERGRGNFPDRFSARQFPNYSSELNVNALLLGDSALYLCASNWQGADEQYFGPGTRLTVT.

The rearrangement uses TRBV4-2 and TRBJ2-1; no clear D gene. Trimming left V 1 base short and J 0 bases short, with 10 bases between. CDR3 length: 16 residues. Germline CDR1 and CDR2: LGHNA and YNFKEQ. In nucleotides, the CDR3 is TGTGCCAGCAGCCAAGGTGGTCGGAGCTCCTACAATGAGCAGTTCTTC. It specifies CASSQGGRSSYNEQFF.

V and J are TRBV4-2 and TRBJ2-7; 8 bases are shared with TRBD1. This CDR3 spans 15 amino acids. The V and J ends lost 3 bases and 1 base, in that order; junction bases with no gene match: 5. Germline V gives CDR1 LGHNA, CDR2 YNFKEQ. The CDR3: CASSHVTGESYEQYF. For the CDR3, the DNA is TGTGCCAGCAGCCATGTGACAGGGGAATCCTACGAGCAGTACTTC.

A few counts support this clonotype. V is TRBV30 and J is TRBJ1-6; D possibly corresponds to TRBD1 (6 bases). The CDR3 is 15 amino acids. V lost 0 bases to trimming and J lost 7 bases, with 13 bases between them. CDR1 and CDR2 from the germline V gene are GTSNPN and SVGIG (reference sequence). The CDR3 bases are TGTGCCTGGAGTGTACAGGGCCTCGAGAATTCACCCCTCCACTTT. Amino acids: CAWSVQGLENSPLHF.

Only a few counts were recorded for this clonotype. The chain combines TRBV12-3 or TRBV12-4 with TRBJ1-1; unclear D gene. The V gene lost 4 bases and the J gene lost 4 bases, with 4 bases spanning the gap. The CDR3 totals 11 residues. The CDR3 nucleotides are TGTGCCAGCAGTTGGACCACTGAAGCTTTCTTT. Translating it yields CASSWTTEAFF.

This clonotype was seen a few times. The chain joins TRBV9 to TRBJ1-1, with no clear D. This CDR3 is built from 12 residues. From germline, CDR1 is SGDLS and CDR2 YYNGEE. V lost 5 bases to trimming and J lost 10 bases, with 15 bases between them. Here the CDR3 reads CASRPPPYGAFF. Written as DNA, the CDR3 is TGTGCCAGCAGGCCCCCACCTTATGGAGCTTTCTTT.

This sequence joins TRBV14 and TRBJ2-3; no clear D gene. Trimming pared 3 bases from V and 5 bases from J, leaving 15 bases between. The CDR3 spans 15 residues. Per the germline V gene, CDR1 is SGHDN and CDR2 is FVKESK. Here the CDR3 DNA reads TGTGCCAGCAGCCACGAGACACCTTACCTAGATACGCAGTATTTT. Its translation is CASSHETPYLDTQYF.

In this sample, this clonotype turned up a few times. For the CDR3, the DNA is TGTGCCACCAAGGGGACTAGCTCCACTGAGCAGTTCTTC. The encoded protein is CATKGTSSTEQFF. The V call is TRBV24-1, the J call TRBJ2-1; 9 bases match TRBD2. The ends lost 8 bases at V and 9 bases at J; junction bases unmatched: 7. There are 13 residues in the CDR3. Germline V CDR1 and CDR2: KGHDR, SFDVKD.

This clonotype occurred a few times. V gene TRBV5-5 combines with J gene TRBJ2-5; 9 positions agree with TRBD2. V was clipped by 4 bases and J by 5 bases; unmatched bases: 6. The CDR3 is 14 amino acids. In germline, CDR1 is SGHKS, CDR2 YYEKEE (reference sequence). This chain's CDR3 is CASSHPSGAETQYF. For the CDR3, the DNA is TGTGCCAGCAGCCATCCTAGCGGGGCGGAGACCCAGTACTTC.

The chain employs TRBV13 and TRBJ2-3; the D gene is possibly TRBD2 (7 bases). Trimming stripped 3 bases from V and 2 bases from J, with 18 bases between. This CDR3 has 17 residues. Germline V gene sequence: CDR1 PRHDT, CDR2 FYEKMQ (reference sequence). The CDR3 is CASSFAARGALTDTQYF. Here the CDR3 DNA reads TGTGCCAGCAGCTTCGCCGCCCGGGGGGCCCTCACAGATACGCAGTATTTT.

The genes are TRBV12-3 or TRBV12-4 and TRBJ1-1; 10 bases fit TRBD1. This CDR3 has 12 residues. V dropped 1 base and J dropped 10; count of bases not matched to a gene: 0. CDR3 region: CASSLGDRGAFF. The CDR3 nucleotides are TGTGCCAGCAGTTTAGGGGACAGGGGAGCTTTCTTT.

The chain joins TRBV7-8 to TRBJ1-3, with D unclear. CDR3 length: 15 amino acids. Trimming took 5 bases from V and 0 from J, leaving 11 bases between them. Germline CDR1 reads SGHVS; CDR2 reads FQNEAQ. The CDR3: CASSPRRFSGNTIYF. Here the CDR3 DNA reads TGTGCCAGCAGCCCCCGACGGTTCTCTGGAAACACCATATATTTT. The full variable domain, completed using reference TRBV7-8 and TRBJ1-3, is GAGVSQSPRYKVAKRGQDVALRCDPISGHVSLFWYQQALGQGPEFLTYFQNEAQLDKSGLPSDRFFAERPEGSVSTLKIQRTQQEDSAVYLCASSPRRFSGNTIYFGEGSWLTVV.